This T cell receptor beta chain was obtained from a study of cytomegalovirus exposure and HLA in healthy donors. Broader study findings: Earlier results showed most TCR beta V segments being productive about 87% or about 30% of the time. Analyzed later, most CMV-associated TCR beta chains appeared HLA-restricted. Rarity held for most TCR sequences, but there were some public TCRs that occurred in many donors. In a later analysis, at a false discovery rate of 0.05, some 15,000 TCR beta sequences were associated with HLA alleles.

J gave up 14 bases and V 1 base, and 0 bases lay outside the gene matches. The germline V gene has CDR1 MGHRA and CDR2 YSYEKL. This CDR3 is built from 11 residues. Amplification used 60 Vbeta primers and 13 Jbeta primers. Using immunoSEQ multiplex PCR, the repertoire was profiled, and TCRdb retains in-frame clones only, with some absent. The sample carries 150,000 to 200,000 clones, around 78% recorded once. Notes on this clone: As yet, its antigen is unknown.

V usage is TRBV4-1 and J usage is TRBJ2-1, with 9 bases aligning to TRBD1. The sample comprised PBMCs. This receptor was obtained from a woman aged 40 to 49 in good health and CMV-seronegative. CDR3 nucleotides: TGCGCCAGCAGCCAAGGGACAGGGGAGTTCTTC. This sequence encodes CASSQGTGEFF.